This TCR beta chain was captured in a study of blood T cell repertoires in COVID-19. At the level of the study: Sites in the United States, Italy and Spain provided acute and convalescent COVID-19 samples.

In the original analysis: It was from reference gene primer amplification that nucleated cell counts were estimated. Sequenced by immunoSEQ multiplex PCR; TCRdb stores in-frame clones only, minus some. D and trimming were read from the DNA, whereas the V and J calls and clone size are those reported in that table. Here the sample spans roughly 71,000 clones, less than 90% being singletons. The CDR3 runs to 16 residues. Germline loops: CDR1 SGHRS, CDR2 YFSETQ. Trimming shortened V by 5 bases and J by 0 bases, and 14 bases separated the two germline ends. The sequenced sample consisted of peripheral blood. V usage is TRBV5-1 and J usage is TRBJ2-2; a possible D gene is TRBD1 (5 bases). The clonotype originates from a man aged 50 to 60 with active COVID-19. CDR3 coding DNA: TGCGCCAGCAGTGAGCTAAGGACAACGAACACCGGGGAGCTGTTTTTT. It yields the protein CASSELRTTNTGELFF.